These 18 T cell receptor beta chains were all obtained from the same sample, sequenced in a study of metastatic and nonmetastatic thyroid tumors. There were no patients who had received any treatment before thyroid surgery. TCRdb re-called clones from the PCR reads using MiXCR. Of tens of thousands of clones detected, about an eighth appear once; the ten largest clones hold approximately 9.1%. The sequenced sample consisted of blood. These receptors came from a male donor with papillary thyroid cancer or a benign thyroid nodule (not recorded which). Some clones in this sample may be carry-over from other donors' samples.

The genes are TRBV5-1 and TRBJ2-7; 10 bases agree with TRBD2. The CDR3 runs to 14 residues. Per the germline V gene, CDR1 is SGHRS and CDR2 is YFSETQ. Trimming at V came to 7 bases and at J to 6 bases, leaving 10 bases not matched to a gene. The CDR3 loop is CASGLDRLAGEQYF. Here the CDR3 DNA reads TGCGCCAGCGGTCTTGACCGACTAGCGGGCGAGCAGTACTTC.

At least ten counts were recorded for this clone. The CDR3 reads CASSQDIPYEQYF. The DNA of the CDR3 is TGCGCCAGCAGCCAAGATATACCTTACGAGCAGTACTTC. The chain links TRBV4-3 to TRBJ2-7; D not certain. CDR3 size: 13 residues. The germline V gene has CDR1 LGHNA and CDR2 YSLEER. Trimming removed 0 bases at V and 4 bases at J, with 7 bases between.

This clone was observed many times. The chain joins TRBV29-1 to TRBJ2-1, with a possible D match to TRBD1 (7 bases). This CDR3 comprises 12 residues. The germline V and J ends were trimmed by 3 bases and 8 bases, with 11 bases remaining between them. CDR1 and CDR2 (germline): SQVTM, ANQGSEA. The DNA for the CDR3 is TGCAGCGTTGACAGGGGGGACGATGAGCAGTTCTTC. Translating gives CSVDRGDDEQFF.

Ten or more counts support this clone. The chain uses TRBV7-6 and TRBJ2-7, with 11 bases aligning to TRBD1. J lost 3 bases, V lost 5 bases, and 6 bases had no gene match. The CDR3 extends over 15 amino acids. Per the germline V gene, CDR1 is SGHVS and CDR2 is FNYEAQ. In DNA, the CDR3 is TGTGCCAGCAGCCGCGGACAGGGGGCTGTCTACGAGCAGTACTTC. As protein: CASSRGQGAVYEQYF.

This clone was observed a handful of times. In DNA form, the CDR3 reads TGTGCCAGAAGTAACTCAAGGGACTCCAACACCGGGGAGCTGTTTTTT. Translated, it gives CARSNSRDSNTGELFF. This rearrangement joins TRBV28 to TRBJ2-2, with a weak D call TRBD2 (6 bases). The CDR3 covers 16 residues. Trimming stripped 9 bases from V and 2 bases from J, with 19 bases between. The germline gives CDR1 MDHEN, CDR2 SYDVKM.

This clone is categorized as medium-sized. V and J are TRBV6-6 and TRBJ2-7, with a weak D call TRBD1 (6 bases). Germline CDR1 MNHNY, CDR2 SVGAGI (reference sequence). The CDR3 extends over 15 amino acids. The V and J ends lost 0 bases and 3 bases respectively, with 12 bases between them. The CDR3 DNA follows: TGTGCCAGCAGTTACTCGAGGGGACATAACTACGAGCAGTACTTC. The encoded protein is CASSYSRGHNYEQYF.

The table lists this clone with many counts. The V gene is TRBV5-1, the J gene TRBJ2-7, with D possibly matching TRBD1 (5 bases). The CDR3 is made up of 12 amino acids. Trimming shortened V by 4 bases and J by 3 bases, and 8 bases separated the two germline ends. The V gene's germline CDR1 is SGHRS and CDR2 YFSETQ. The CDR3 DNA sequence: TGCGCCAGCAGCCCCGACAGCTACGAGCAGTACTTC. Translation gives CASSPDSYEQYF.

This clone has just a few counts. At one boundary the junction diverges from the germline segment, which might be a read error. The gene calls are TRBV10-3 and TRBJ2-7, with 9 bases aligning to TRBD2. The CDR3 length is 14 residues. Germline values: CDR1 ENHRY, CDR2 SYGVKD. The CDR3: CAIIPGLAKYDQYF. For the CDR3, the DNA is TGTGCCATCATCCCGGGACTAGCCAAATACGATCAGTACTTC.

This clone was counted at least ten times. The CDR3 protein is CASRGGRAYEQYF. As DNA, the CDR3 is TGCGCCAGCAGAGGCGGGAGGGCCTACGAGCAGTACTTC. The V gene is TRBV10-2, the J gene TRBJ2-7, with TRBD2 matching over 9 bases. This CDR3 is built from 13 residues. Germline CDR1 and CDR2: WSHSY and SAAADI. V lost 6 bases to trimming and J lost 2 bases; unmatched junction nucleotides: 2.

This clone was counted between two and nine times. With a much larger clone just one base away, this may be a read error. The chain combines TRBV27 with TRBJ2-3; 7 nucleotides align to TRBD2. Looked up from germline, CDR1 is MNHEY and CDR2 is SMNVEV (reference sequence). The J segment lost 1 base and the V segment lost 3 bases, leaving 19 bases of the junction unmatched. The CDR3 has 20 residues. The DNA of the CDR3 is TGTGCCAGCAGTTTGTCTTCCCTAACGGGAGGCATTTCTGGCACAGATACGCAGTATTTT. Translated, it gives CASSLSSLTGGISGTDTQYF.

By frequency in the sample, this clone is medium-sized. V and J are TRBV6-2 or TRBV6-3 and TRBJ1-6; TRBD1 aligns across 9 bases. V shed 6 bases, J shed 7 bases, and the junction held 7 bases outside the gene matches. Looked up from germline, CDR1 is MNHEY and CDR2 is SVGEGT. The CDR3 has 15 amino acids. CDR3 nucleotides: TGTGCCAGCAGCCAACAGGGGGCCGTGAATTCACCCCTCCACTTT. Translated: CASSQQGAVNSPLHF.

In the case of this clone: A single base separates this from a much larger clone, so it may be a read error. The V call is TRBV4-3, the J call TRBJ1-1; D may be TRBD1 (5 bases). Germline V gene data show CDR1 as LGHNA and CDR2 as YSLEER. The CDR3 runs to 15 residues. The CDR3 spells CASGQGAGVETEAFF. The CDR3, as DNA: TGCGCCAGCGGCCAAGGGGCCGGGGTAGAAACTGAAGCTTTCTTT.

Note on this clone: A read error may explain this, as a much larger clone is one base away. This chain links TRBV20-1 with TRBJ2-3; D unresolved. This CDR3 is 13 amino acids long. Germline V gene data show CDR1 as DFQATT and CDR2 as SNEGSKA (reference sequence). This CDR3 is CGARRIISDTQYF. As DNA, the CDR3 is TGCGGTGCTAGAAGAATTATCTCAGATACGCAGTATTTT.

In this sample, this clone turned up many times. Just one base apart from a much larger clone, this may be a read error. The V and J genes are TRBV19 and TRBJ2-7; 7 bases are a match to TRBD1. The germline V gene has CDR1 LNHDA and CDR2 SQIVND (reference sequence). Trimming took 8 bases from V and 0 from J; bases not matched to a gene: 10. This CDR3 has 15 residues. The CDR3 loop is CASGVAGTASYEQYF. CDR3 in DNA: TGTGCCAGTGGTGTCGCCGGGACAGCCTCCTACGAGCAGTACTTC.

This clone was picked up many times. The chain has TRBV6-4 and TRBJ2-3; D unclear. This CDR3 comprises 15 residues. Germline-derived CDR1 and CDR2 are MRHNA and SNTAGT. Trimming removed 0 bases from V and 0 bases from J, with 7 bases in between. The CDR3 nucleotides read TGTGCCAGCAGTGACTCGCCGGGCAGCACAGATACGCAGTATTTT. Encoded protein: CASSDSPGSTDTQYF.

Of note for this clone: A read error may produce the germline difference seen at one junction end. The rearrangement uses TRBV6-2 or TRBV6-3 and TRBJ2-6, with no clear D. Germline-derived CDR1 and CDR2 are MNHEY and SVGEGT. This CDR3 is 14 amino acids long. In DNA form, the CDR3 reads TGCGCCAGCAGTTATAACTCTGGGGCCAACGTCCTGACTTTC. Translating it yields CASSYNSGANVLTF.

Regarding this clone: This may stem from a read error, because a much larger clone lies one nucleotide away. J is TRBJ2-5 and V is TRBV29-1, with D possibly matching TRBD1 (5 bases). Germline V gene lookup returns CDR1 SQVTM and CDR2 ANQGSEA. This CDR3 has 14 amino acids. CDR3 protein: CSVQDLPRAKTQYF. In nucleotides, the CDR3 is TGCAGCGTTCAAGATCTCCCCAGGGCCAAGACCCAGTACTTC.

This clone came up many times. The chain combines TRBV9 with TRBJ1-3; D perhaps matches TRBD1 (5 bases). Germline CDR1 and CDR2: SGDLS and YYNGEE. V was clipped by 0 bases and J by 1 base, with 20 bases between them. The CDR3 runs to 19 residues. In nucleotides, the CDR3 is TGTGCCAGCAGCGTAGGATTAGGTTTCGTTTGGGGGTCTGGAAACACCATATATTTT. This codes for CASSVGLGFVWGSGNTIYF.